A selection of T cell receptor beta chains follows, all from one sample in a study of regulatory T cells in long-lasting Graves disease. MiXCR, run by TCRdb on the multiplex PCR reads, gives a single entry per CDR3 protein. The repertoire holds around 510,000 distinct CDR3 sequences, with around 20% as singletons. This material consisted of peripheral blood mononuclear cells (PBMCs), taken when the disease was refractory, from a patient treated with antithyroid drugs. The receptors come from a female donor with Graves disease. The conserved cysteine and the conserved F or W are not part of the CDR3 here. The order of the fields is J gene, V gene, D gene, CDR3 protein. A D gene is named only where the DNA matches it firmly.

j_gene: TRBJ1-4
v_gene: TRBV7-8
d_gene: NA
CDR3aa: ASSFGSTNEKLF

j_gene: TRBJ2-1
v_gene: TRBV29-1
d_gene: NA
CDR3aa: SVAIRQNNEQF

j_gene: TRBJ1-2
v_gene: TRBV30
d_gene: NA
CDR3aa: AWSPTARSVLGYT

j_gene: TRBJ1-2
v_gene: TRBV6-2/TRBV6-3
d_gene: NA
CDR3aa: ASSYDTTRYYGYT

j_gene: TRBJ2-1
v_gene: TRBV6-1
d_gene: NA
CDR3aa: ASSPTLMSREQF

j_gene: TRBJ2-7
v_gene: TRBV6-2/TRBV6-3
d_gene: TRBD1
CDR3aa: ASGFPGQHN

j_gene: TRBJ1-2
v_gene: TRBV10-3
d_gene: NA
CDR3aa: AIRKPLLANYGYT

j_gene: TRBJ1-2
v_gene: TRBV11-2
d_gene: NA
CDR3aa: ASSLDGGSHGYT

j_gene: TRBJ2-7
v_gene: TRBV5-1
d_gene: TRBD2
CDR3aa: ASSLYASGSIYEQY

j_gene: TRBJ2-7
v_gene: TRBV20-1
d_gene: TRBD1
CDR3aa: SAREYGQGYEQY

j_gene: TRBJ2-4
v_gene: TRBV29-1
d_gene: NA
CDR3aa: SVAGEATPLAKNIQY

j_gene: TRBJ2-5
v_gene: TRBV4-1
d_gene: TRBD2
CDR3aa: ASSQSPSGRALGQETQY

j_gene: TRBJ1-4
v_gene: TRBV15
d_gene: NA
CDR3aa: ATSREWVNEKLF

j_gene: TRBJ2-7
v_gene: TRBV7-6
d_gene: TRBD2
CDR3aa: ASSPSTTSGPINYEQY